This record looks at one T cell receptor beta chain sequence and its context. Its specificity is not known. The V gene end was trimmed by 10 bases and the J gene end by 3 bases; junction bases not matched to a gene: 5. Germline V lookup: CDR1 ENHRY, CDR2 SYGVKD. The CDR3 covers 13 residues. This record comes from a study of TIL therapy for anti-PD-1-resistant metastatic lung cancer. Whole-study results and caveats: TIL cultures after expansion showed higher clonality and lower diversity than baseline tumor (median approximately 6% vs 31%). The cohort had more treatment-naive, never-smoker and oncogene-addicted patients than typical.

The time point was: pre-treatment sample, taken before nivolumab and TIL therapy. The tumor samples were excised metastases, mostly pleural nodules or supraclavicular lymph nodes. Stage 4 NSCLC adults joined between late 2017 and January 2020. This was the immunoSEQ v3 assay. Survey-level samples got roughly 1.9 million read pairs; deep-level samples got about 5-6.5 million. Measured with immunoSEQ multiplex PCR; TCRdb has only the in-frame clones, and not every one. The sample lists roughly 50,000 clones; 65% to 80% were seen once. The TCR comes from a person between 25 and 80 years old with non-small cell lung cancer. The chain carries TRBV10-3 and TRBJ1-4, with 7 bases aligning to TRBD1. This specimen was tumor tissue, taken at baseline. The CDR3 nucleotides read TGTGCCACTCGGACAGGAGCTAATGAAAAACTGTTTTTT. This codes for CATRTGANEKLFF.